This TCR beta chain was documented in a study of blood T cell repertoires in COVID-19. Study overall: Both acute and convalescent COVID-19 samples were obtained from the United States, Italy and Spain.

The data were produced by immunoSEQ multiplex PCR, yet TCRdb's version contains in-frame clones alone and is incomplete. The sample contains under 300,000 clones, roughly 90% of which appear only once. V dropped 4 bases and J dropped 5 bases, with 10 bases sitting between them. The CDR3 totals 14 residues. Germline loops: CDR1 KGHDR, CDR2 SFDVKD. Only a few counts were recorded for this clone. Input material: peripheral blood. The V and J genes are TRBV24-1 and TRBJ2-2, with a tentative D call TRBD1 (6 bases). The receptor comes from a woman aged 25 to 39 with active or convalescent COVID-19. CDR3 DNA: TGTGCCACCAGTGACCACAGGGAAACCGGGGAGCTGTTTTTT. Residues: CATSDHRETGELFF.